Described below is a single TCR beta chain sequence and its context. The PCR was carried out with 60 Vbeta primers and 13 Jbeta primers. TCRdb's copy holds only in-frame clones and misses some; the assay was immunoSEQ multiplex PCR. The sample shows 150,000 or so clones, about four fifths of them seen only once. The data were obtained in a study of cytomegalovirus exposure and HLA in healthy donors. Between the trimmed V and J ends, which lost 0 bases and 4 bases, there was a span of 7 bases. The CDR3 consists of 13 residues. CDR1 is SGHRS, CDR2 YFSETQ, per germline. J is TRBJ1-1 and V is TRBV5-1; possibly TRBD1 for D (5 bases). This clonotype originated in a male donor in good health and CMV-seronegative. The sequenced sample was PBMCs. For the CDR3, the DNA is TGCGCCAGCAGCTTGGGGGGGGTCACTGAAGCTTTCTTT. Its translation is CASSLGGVTEAFF.